The next 23 T cell receptor beta chains were all read from a single sample in a study of T cells in Graves' hyperthyroidism and ophthalmopathy. Amplification of TCR beta CDR3 regions was performed using RNA transcripts as template. When the TCR CDR3 underwent first-round RT-PCR, the HTBI primer set was used. TCRdb reprocessed the multiplex PCR reads via MiXCR and lists one record per CDR3 protein. This table holds around 35,000 distinct CDR3 sequences, about 53% found once. The specimen sequenced was blood. These TCRs come from a woman aged 40 to 55 with Graves' ophthalmopathy.

The rearrangement joins TRBV5-1 to TRBJ1-6; D uncertain. V was shortened by 5 bases and J by 9 bases, with 15 bases between the two germline ends. CDR3 length: 14 amino acids. The V gene's germline CDR1 is SGHRS and CDR2 YFSETQ. For the CDR3, the DNA is TGCGCCAGCAGAGTCGTGGAGAACATTTCACCCCTCCACTTT. Amino acid sequence: CASRVVENISPLHF.

The rearrangement links TRBV7-2 to TRBJ2-7; 9 nucleotides agree with TRBD1. The J segment lost 4 bases and the V segment lost 5 bases, leaving 6 bases of the junction unmatched. The germline V gene encodes CDR1 SGHTA and CDR2 FQGNSA. The CDR3 is 14 amino acids. Written as DNA, the CDR3 is TGTGCCAGCAGCCCGGGGACAGGGATGTACGAGCAGTACTTC. It is translated as CASSPGTGMYEQYF. Full variable domain (outside the CDR3, taken from reference TRBV7-2 and TRBJ2-7): GAGVSQSPSNKVTEKGKDVELRCDPISGHTALYWYRQSLGQGLEFLIYFQGNSAPDKSGLPSDRFSAERTGGSVSTLTIQRTQQEDSAVYLCASSPGTGMYEQYFGPGTRLTVT.

This clonotype is labeled medium-sized (0.01 to 0.1%). The chain couples TRBV15 to TRBJ2-3; the D is unclear. The germline V gene has CDR1 LNHNV and CDR2 YYDKDF (reference sequence). The length of the CDR3 is 12 residues. The germline V and J ends were trimmed by 4 bases and 4 bases, with 6 bases remaining between them. The CDR3 DNA reads as TGTGCCACCAGCAAGGTAGCAGATACGCAGTATTTT. Amino acids: CATSKVADTQYF. The complete variable domain, with remaining parts taken from reference TRBV15 and TRBJ2-3, reads DAMVIQNPRYQVTQFGKPVTLSCSQTLNHNVMYWYQQKSSQAPKLLFHYYDKDFNNEADTPDNFQSRRPNTSFCFLDIRSPGLGDTAMYLCATSKVADTQYFGPGTRLTVL.

This clonotype has ten or more counts. The gene calls are TRBV9 and TRBJ1-4; TRBD1 is a possible D gene (5 bases). V lost 3 bases, J lost 8 bases, and 11 bases lay in between. The CDR3 spans 13 residues. From germline, CDR1 is SGDLS and CDR2 YYNGEE. This CDR3 is CASSADGGEKLFF. The DNA of the CDR3 is TGTGCCAGCAGCGCGGATGGGGGAGAAAAACTGTTTTTT.

This clonotype was observed at least ten times. This chain uses TRBV5-1 with TRBJ1-1, with 7 positions matching TRBD1. CDR3 size: 14 residues. Germline values: CDR1 SGHRS, CDR2 YFSETQ. With 4 bases clipped from V and 3 bases from J, the junction kept 6 bases outside the gene matches. CDR3 DNA: TGCGCCAGCAGCCCGGCCAGGGGGGACACTGAAGCTTTCTTT. Its translation is CASSPARGDTEAFF.

V gene TRBV19 combines with J gene TRBJ2-5; D remains ambiguous. The CDR3 is 13 residues long. Between the trimmed V and J ends, which lost 4 bases and 4 bases, there was a span of 10 bases. Germline lookup yields CDR1 LNHDA and CDR2 SQIVND (reference sequence). CDR3 sequence: CASSRPGRETQYF. As DNA, the CDR3 is TGTGCCAGTAGTAGGCCCGGACGAGAGACCCAGTACTTC.

This clonotype occurred many times. This rearrangement joins TRBV5-6 to TRBJ2-5; 9 nucleotides align to TRBD2. The germline V gene encodes CDR1 SGHDT and CDR2 YYEEEE. Losses at the gene ends were 4 bases for V and 5 bases for J; bases not matched to a gene: 21. The CDR3 contains 19 residues. CDR3 sequence: CASSKRLSGTSRNGETQYF. In nucleotides, the CDR3 is TGTGCCAGCAGCAAACGTCTATCCGGGACTAGCAGAAACGGGGAGACCCAGTACTTC. The full variable domain, with the rest looked up from reference TRBV5-6 and TRBJ2-5, is DAGVTQSPTHLIKTRGQQVTLRCSPKSGHDTVSWYQQALGQGPQFIFQYYEEEERQRGNFPDRFSGHQFPNYSSELNVNALLLGDSALYLCASSKRLSGTSRNGETQYFGPGTRLLVL.

This chain joins TRBV20-1 and TRBJ2-3; D may be TRBD2 (6 bases). Trimming removed 5 bases at V and 8 bases at J, with 20 bases between. There are 14 residues in the CDR3. CDR1 and CDR2 (germline): DFQATT, SNEGSKA (reference sequence). The CDR3 coding sequence is TGCAGTGCTGCGCGACCCGGGCGGGGTGTTACGCAGTATTTT. Its translation: CSAARPGRGVTQYF.

This clonotype has a count of ten or more. The V call is TRBV5-6, the J call TRBJ2-5, with 8 bases that match TRBD1. Germline CDR1 and CDR2: SGHDT and YYEEEE. V was clipped by 0 bases and J by 9 bases; unmatched bases: 7. The CDR3 is 14 amino acids. The CDR3 DNA reads TGTGCCAGCAGCTTGGCTCAGGGGGCATGGTCCCAGTACTTC. It encodes CASSLAQGAWSQYF.

This clonotype is termed medium-sized. This chain joins TRBV2 and TRBJ2-3, with TRBD1 matching over 8 bases. Germline CDR1 is SNHLY and CDR2 is FYNNEI. Losses at the gene ends were 6 bases for V and 0 bases for J; bases not matched to a gene: 2. The CDR3 has 14 residues. The CDR3 reads CASSGQGSTDTQYF. CDR3 nucleotides: TGTGCCAGCAGCGGACAGGGAAGCACAGATACGCAGTATTTT.

The rearrangement links TRBV7-3 to TRBJ2-5; D uncertain. Germline V gene sequence: CDR1 SGHTA, CDR2 FQGTGA. Trimming pared 3 bases from V and 5 bases from J, leaving 7 bases between. The CDR3 contains 12 residues. CDR3 sequence: CASSFPGETQYF. The CDR3 nucleotides read TGTGCCAGCAGCTTTCCCGGGGAGACCCAGTACTTC.

This clonotype has a count of ten or more. A much bigger clone sits one base away, suggesting this may be a read error. The CDR3, as DNA: TGTGCCAGCAGCCTACTAGCGTTGGGACGCCAAGAGACCCAGTACTTC. It is translated as CASSLLALGRQETQYF. The rearrangement uses TRBV7-2 and TRBJ2-5, with 7 bases fitting TRBD2. Germline lookup yields CDR1 SGHTA and CDR2 FQGNSA. This CDR3 spans 16 amino acids. V lost 5 bases and J lost 1; bases outside the gene matches: 10. The full variable domain, its missing parts supplied by reference TRBV7-2 and TRBJ2-5, is GAGVSQSPSNKVTEKGKDVELRCDPISGHTALYWYRQSLGQGLEFLIYFQGNSAPDKSGLPSDRFSAERTGGSVSTLTIQRTQQEDSAVYLCASSLLALGRQETQYFGPGTRLLVL.

In this sample, this clonotype is medium-sized. CDR3 in amino acids: CATRNYPTDTQYF. In nucleotides, the CDR3 is TGTGCCACTAGGAACTATCCCACAGATACGCAGTATTTT. The chain couples TRBV19 to TRBJ2-3; D is uncertain. The germline gives CDR1 LNHDA, CDR2 SQIVND (reference sequence). The V and J ends lost 10 bases and 2 bases respectively, with 13 bases between them. This CDR3 has 13 amino acids.

This clonotype was seen many times. One junction end does not reproduce the germline sequence, and a read error may be involved. The gene calls are TRBV20-1 and TRBJ2-5; D may correspond to TRBD1 or TRBD2 (5 bases each). The CDR3 consists of 13 residues. Germline CDR1 DFQATT, CDR2 SNEGSKA (reference sequence). CDR3 bases: TGCAGTGCCAGAGGGGCGATCGGGGAGACCCAGTACTTC. Protein sequence: CSARGAIGETQYF.

V usage is TRBV9 and J usage is TRBJ2-1; D not certain. V lost 3 bases and J lost 12, with 16 bases in between. Germline V gene data show CDR1 as SGDLS and CDR2 as YYNGEE. CDR3 length equals 13 residues. Written as DNA, the CDR3 is TGTGCCAGCAGCGCCGGCTTGAATGAGCGGCAGTTCTTC. Encoded protein: CASSAGLNERQFF. The full variable domain, rest sourced from reference TRBV9 and TRBJ2-1, is DSGVTQTPKHLITATGQRVTLRCSPRSGDLSVYWYQQSLDQGLQFLIQYYNGEERAKGNILERFSAQQFPDLHSELNLSSLELGDSALYFCASSAGLNERQFFGPGTRLTVL.

With regard to this clonotype: The missing conserved phenylalanine or tryptophan at the end of this CDR3 makes a read error likely. The limits of the CDR3 on the DNA are not certain, so only TCRdb's listed CDR3 is given. The rearrangement links TRBV6-5 to TRBJ1-1. The length of the CDR3 is 13 amino acids, counting both ends. CDR1 is MNHEY, CDR2 SVGAGI, per germline. CDR3 sequence: CASSRLIYTEAFL.

The chain links TRBV27 to TRBJ2-2, with TRBD2 matching 9 bases. The germline gives CDR1 MNHEY, CDR2 SMNVEV (reference sequence). V trimming: 1 base; J trimming: 0 bases; junction bases outside the gene matches: 3. This CDR3 contains 17 residues. CDR3 in amino acids: CASSLYIAGANTGELFF. In DNA form, the CDR3 reads TGTGCCAGCAGTTTATACATAGCGGGAGCGAACACCGGGGAGCTGTTTTTT.

This clonotype occurred many times. V and J are TRBV24-1 and TRBJ1-5; D ambiguous. Germline V gene lookup returns CDR1 KGHDR and CDR2 SFDVKD. Trimming pared 10 bases from V and 1 base from J, leaving 19 bases between. CDR3 length: 16 amino acids. The CDR3 spells CATEELKEWSNQPQHF. The CDR3 DNA sequence: TGTGCCACAGAGGAGCTCAAGGAGTGGAGCAATCAGCCCCAGCATTTT.

This clonotype has a count of ten or more. The chain is built from TRBV6-5 and TRBJ1-5, with D possibly matching TRBD1 (5 bases). Germline CDR1 and CDR2: MNHEY and SVGAGI. V was trimmed by 2 bases and J by 10 bases, leaving 15 bases between them. CDR3 length: 14 residues. CDR3 protein: CASSYKGSLGPQHF. The CDR3 DNA is TGTGCCAGCAGTTACAAGGGGTCGCTTGGACCCCAGCATTTT.

The chain combines TRBV15 with TRBJ1-6; 10 bases match TRBD1. The junction had 4 bases not matched to a gene; V was cut back by 1 base and J by 7 bases. Germline CDR1 is LNHNV and CDR2 is YYDKDF (reference sequence). The CDR3 length is 16 residues. The CDR3 spells CATSRVSTGGNSPLHF. In nucleotides, the CDR3 is TGTGCCACCAGCAGAGTCTCGACAGGGGGCAATTCACCCCTCCACTTT.

The chain carries TRBV19 and TRBJ2-1, with TRBD2 matching over 7 bases. Trimming took 5 bases from V and 7 from J; bases not matched to a gene: 8. Germline values: CDR1 LNHDA, CDR2 SQIVND (reference sequence). The CDR3 runs 14 residues. CDR3 region: CASSGGDDANEQFF. CDR3 DNA sequence: TGTGCCAGTAGTGGGGGGGACGACGCTAATGAGCAGTTCTTC.

This clonotype was picked up many times. The gene calls are TRBV20-1 and TRBJ1-2; TRBD1 matches at 8 bases. In germline, CDR1 is DFQATT, CDR2 SNEGSKA (reference sequence). J gave up 8 bases and V 2 bases, and 10 bases lay outside the gene matches. CDR3 length: 14 residues. DNA of the CDR3: TGCAGTGCTAGACCTATGGACAGGGACCAGGGCTACACCTTC. Amino acid sequence: CSARPMDRDQGYTF.

The rearrangement links TRBV19 to TRBJ1-1, with D perhaps matching TRBD1 (5 bases). This CDR3 is built from 15 residues. V was cut by 1 base and J by 6 bases, with 15 bases left in between. In germline, CDR1 is LNHDA, CDR2 SQIVND (reference sequence). The CDR3 DNA reads TGTGCCAGTAGTATAGGACACTTGCCGGGGGCTGAAGCTTTCTTT. This sequence encodes CASSIGHLPGAEAFF.